This T cell receptor (beta chain) was found in a study of vaccination effects on CD4 cells after COVID-19. Overall study: Sampling occurred a median 72 days post second dose, range 14 to 241. Study-wide results and limits: Clones of infection and vaccine origin contracted markedly late after vaccination.

Sequencing used immunoSEQ multiplex PCR; TCRdb keeps in-frame clones, though not all of them. The data show around 30,000 clones, over 80% seen once. Expansion with viral peptide pools was applied to antigen-specific CD4+ T cells by the ViraFEST assay prior to sequencing. Having been cultured for less than 13 days, the cells underwent CD4+ T cell isolation. Participants were given two doses of BNT162b2 or mRNA-1273 vaccine. None of these healthy vaccinees had been infected with SARS-CoV-2 before vaccination. Cultures had half their medium replaced with IL-2 medium on days 3 and 7. Comment on this clone: The antigen is not known.

The CDR3 contains 15 residues. CDR1 and CDR2 (germline): SGHRS, YFSETQ. The ends were cut back, 3 bases at V and 9 bases at J, with 18 bases in the middle. Specimen: CD4+ T cells from PBMCs cultured with SARS-CoV-2 spike peptides, collected after COVID-19 vaccination. The TCR sequence derives from a human donor who received a COVID-19 vaccine. Some clones in this sample may be carry-over from other donors' samples. This sequence joins TRBV5-1 and TRBJ1-4; D is perhaps TRBD1 (5 bases). The CDR3 DNA sequence: TGCGCCAGCAGCTGGGGCGGGGTAGGGGAAAAAAAACTGTTTTTT. Translation gives CASSWGGVGEKKLFF.